The T cell receptor (beta chain) under discussion was sequenced for a study of shared clonotypes between healthy human individuals. Some clones are missing from TCRdb's copy, which holds only in-frame ones; the method was immunoSEQ multiplex PCR. The table includes about 560,000 clones, about 80% detected once. With 3 bases removed from V and 1 base from J, the gap between germline ends came to 7 bases. CDR3 size: 13 residues. Germline V CDR1 and CDR2: SGDLS, YYNGEE. The receptor comes from a woman aged 40 to 49 in good health. Some clones in this sample may be carry-over from other donors' samples. Sequencing was performed on PBMCs. The genes are TRBV9 and TRBJ1-2; D not resolved. The CDR3 loop is CASSDLLNYGYTF. Here the CDR3 DNA reads TGTGCCAGCAGCGATCTCCTTAACTATGGCTACACCTTC.